The 24 T cell receptor beta chains below were found in one sample sequenced in a study of identical twins. Each CDR3 protein gets one entry after TCRdb re-called the 5' RACE reads with MiXCR. Of under 500,000 distinct CDR3 sequences listed, more than 13% are singletons. The data were also submitted as part of a second study, on yellow fever vaccine responses in identical twins.

The material sequenced was CD4+ T cells sorted from blood. Every receptor here comes from a woman between 18 and 30 years old in good health.

The chain couples TRBV28 to TRBJ1-5; tentatively, D is TRBD1 (6 bases). Germline lookup yields CDR1 MDHEN and CDR2 SYDVKM. The ends were cut back, 2 bases at V and 2 bases at J, with 10 bases in the middle. CDR3 length: 15 amino acids. The CDR3 loop is CASSLGGARNQPQHF. DNA for the CDR3: TGTGCCAGCAGTTTAGGGGGCGCACGCAATCAGCCCCAGCATTTT. Full variable domain (missing parts from reference TRBV28 and TRBJ1-5): DVKVTQSSRYLVKRTGEKVFLECVQDMDHENMFWYRQDPGLGLRLIYFSYDVKMKEKGDIPEGYSVSREKKERFSLILESASTNQTSMYLCASSLGGARNQPQHFGDGTRLSIL.

This clonotype occurred a few times. The chain combines TRBV7-8 with TRBJ2-1; 7 bases align to TRBD2. Germline V gives CDR1 SGHVS, CDR2 FQNEAQ. The CDR3 spans 15 residues. The V and J ends lost 1 base and 5 bases, in that order; junction bases with no gene match: 5. This CDR3 reads CASSLVGGTDNEQFF. The CDR3 DNA reads as TGTGCCAGCAGCTTAGTGGGGGGGACTGACAATGAGCAGTTCTTC.

The V and J genes are TRBV6-2 or TRBV6-3 and TRBJ2-1, with D possibly being TRBD2 (6 bases). Trimming removed 2 bases at V and 3 bases at J, with 11 bases between. CDR1 and CDR2 from the germline V gene are MNHEY and SVGEGT. The CDR3 spans 15 residues. The CDR3 DNA reads TGTGCCAGCAGTTACCCGGGACTCCACTACAATGAGCAGTTCTTC. This encodes CASSYPGLHYNEQFF.

This clonotype has a handful of counts. The chain recombines TRBV7-2 with TRBJ1-5; D not resolved. V gave up 3 bases and J gave up 2 bases, with 8 bases separating them. The CDR3 is 14 amino acids. Germline assignment: CDR1 SGHTA and CDR2 FQGNSA. The CDR3 region has the DNA TGTGCCAGCAGCTTGAGGGTGGGCAATCAGCCCCAGCATTTT. This encodes CASSLRVGNQPQHF.

This clonotype showed up just a few times. The chain couples TRBV28 to TRBJ2-1; D unclear. The V and J ends lost 7 bases and 6 bases respectively, with 28 bases between them. The CDR3 covers 18 residues. CDR1 MDHEN and CDR2 SYDVKM come from the germline V gene. As DNA, the CDR3 is TGTGCCAGCAAGACCCCCGCGCCCGCCGACCGCCGATTCAATGAGCAGTTCTTC. The encoded protein is CASKTPAPADRRFNEQFF.

The genes are TRBV7-8 and TRBJ1-5; D might be TRBD1 (6 bases). V lost 1 base and J 2 bases, leaving 12 bases between the germline ends. CDR3 length: 16 amino acids. Germline V gives CDR1 SGHVS, CDR2 FQNEAQ. The CDR3 nucleotides read TGTGCCAGCAGCTTAGAAAGGGCAGGGGGCAATCAGCCCCAGCATTTT. Its protein is CASSLERAGGNQPQHF.

The V call is TRBV19, the J call TRBJ2-1, with D possibly being TRBD1 (7 bases). Trimming cost V 7 bases and J 6 bases, with 13 bases left between them. The CDR3 consists of 13 residues. Germline V gives CDR1 LNHDA, CDR2 SQIVND (reference sequence). DNA for the CDR3: TGTGCCAGTAACCCCCAGGGGGGCAATGAGCAGTTCTTC. This codes for CASNPQGGNEQFF.

V gene TRBV29-1 combines with J gene TRBJ2-1; D perhaps matches TRBD2 (6 bases). CDR1 and CDR2 (germline): SQVTM, ANQGSEA. CDR3 size: 14 residues. Trimming shortened V by 8 bases and J by 3 bases, and 17 bases separated the two germline ends. DNA for the CDR3: TGCAGCACTTTCCCTGGGGGACTCTACAATGAGCAGTTCTTC. Protein: CSTFPGGLYNEQFF.

The chain employs TRBV10-2 and TRBJ1-2; D uncertain. This CDR3 contains 14 residues. In germline, CDR1 is WSHSY, CDR2 SAAADI. The V end was cut by 3 bases, the J end by 2 bases, with 10 bases between. The CDR3 sequence: CASSDGRGNYGYTF. CDR3 coding DNA: TGCGCCAGCAGTGACGGTAGAGGAAACTATGGCTACACCTTC.

This clonotype was seen more than once but under ten times. This sequence joins TRBV5-1 and TRBJ1-1; no definite D call. V gave up 1 base and J gave up 1 base, with 11 bases separating them. The CDR3 has 15 residues. Germline V gene data show CDR1 as SGHRS and CDR2 as YFSETQ. CDR3: CASSLSGETNTEAFF. In DNA form, the CDR3 reads TGCGCCAGCAGCTTGAGCGGGGAGACGAACACTGAAGCTTTCTTT.

The chain has TRBV7-9 and TRBJ2-7; tentatively, D is TRBD1 (5 bases). Trimming pared 8 bases from V and 2 bases from J, leaving 10 bases between. The germline V gene encodes CDR1 SEHNR and CDR2 FQNEAQ (reference sequence). The CDR3 has 12 residues. CDR3 amino acids: CASSTTAYEQYF. CDR3 DNA: TGTGCCAGCTCAACGACAGCCTACGAGCAGTACTTC.

This chain connects TRBV5-1 to TRBJ2-3; D ambiguous. Per germline, CDR1 SGHRS and CDR2 YFSETQ. V was shortened by 4 bases and J by 4 bases, with 13 bases between the two germline ends. The CDR3 is made up of 14 amino acids. The CDR3 loop reads CASSSVMVADTQYF. The DNA for the CDR3 is TGCGCCAGCAGCAGCGTTATGGTGGCAGATACGCAGTATTTT.

This clonotype occurred a few times. A much larger clonotype is one base distant, so this may be a read error. This chain links TRBV14 with TRBJ2-5; D remains unclear. This CDR3 is 12 amino acids long. Germline values: CDR1 SGHDN, CDR2 FVKESK. The V end lost 0 bases, the J end lost 7 bases, and 6 bases lay between the germline ends. The CDR3 DNA is TGTGCCAGCAGCCAAGATCGGGCGACCCAGTACTTC. Translation gives CASSQDRATQYF. Full variable domain (missing parts from reference TRBV14 and TRBJ2-5): EAGVTQFPSHSVIEKGQTVTLRCDPISGHDNLYWYRRVMGKEIKFLLHFVKESKQDESGMPNNRFLAERTGGTYSTLKVQPAELEDSGVYFCASSQDRATQYFGPGTRLLVL.

V gene TRBV7-9 combines with J gene TRBJ2-1; 8 bases fit TRBD1. The trim removed 1 base at V and 4 bases at J, leaving 3 bases unmatched. Per germline, CDR1 SEHNR and CDR2 FQNEAQ (reference sequence). This CDR3 region has 15 residues. This chain's CDR3 is CASSLGTGPYNEQFF. The CDR3 coding sequence is TGTGCCAGCAGCTTAGGGACAGGGCCGTACAATGAGCAGTTCTTC.

The genes are TRBV20-1 and TRBJ2-1, with 7 positions matching TRBD1. Germline loops: CDR1 DFQATT, CDR2 SNEGSKA (reference sequence). This CDR3 is 16 amino acids long. Trimming cost V 8 bases and J 1 base; bases outside gene matches: 14. CDR3 region: CSPIGWDRESYNEQFF. CDR3 bases: TGCAGTCCGATAGGGTGGGACAGAGAATCCTACAATGAGCAGTTCTTC.

This clonotype was detected many times. The chain carries TRBV7-9 and TRBJ1-5; 8 bases line up with TRBD1. Unmatched junction bases numbered 7, after V lost 5 bases and J lost 7 bases. The germline gives CDR1 SEHNR, CDR2 FQNEAQ (reference sequence). CDR3 length: 14 residues. In DNA form, the CDR3 reads TGTGCCAGCAGCGGTCAGGGGGCGGGACAGCCCCAGCATTTT. Its protein product is CASSGQGAGQPQHF. The full variable domain, with the rest looked up from reference TRBV7-9 and TRBJ1-5, is DTGVSQNPRHKITKRGQNVTFRCDPISEHNRLYWYRQTLGQGPEFLTYFQNEAQLEKSRLLSDRFSAERPKGSFSTLEIQRTEQGDSAMYLCASSGQGAGQPQHFGDGTRLSIL.

This chain links TRBV9 with TRBJ2-7; tentative D call: TRBD2 (5 bases). Trimming removed 3 bases from V and 5 bases from J, with 18 bases in between. This CDR3 comprises 15 residues. Per the germline V gene, CDR1 is SGDLS and CDR2 is YYNGEE. DNA for the CDR3: TGTGCCAGCAGCGCCATCCCCGAGGGCAACCACGAGCAGTACTTC. Protein: CASSAIPEGNHEQYF.

With regard to this clonotype: Compared with germline, one end of the junction differs, possibly owing to a read error. The rearrangement uses TRBV4-3 and TRBJ2-7; D tentatively fits TRBD1 or TRBD2 (5 bases each). Germline CDR1 and CDR2: LGHNA and YSLEER. This CDR3 spans 16 amino acids. CDR3 residues: CTSSQGRGLTSYEQYF. The CDR3 DNA follows: TGCACCAGCAGCCAGGGACGGGGCTTAACCTCCTACGAGCAGTACTTC.

This chain joins TRBV28 and TRBJ2-7; the D call may be TRBD1 or TRBD2 (6 bases each). This CDR3 is 12 amino acids long. Germline V gene sequence: CDR1 MDHEN, CDR2 SYDVKM. The ends were cut back, 10 bases at V and 5 bases at J, with 15 bases in the middle. In DNA, the CDR3 is TGTGCCACCGAGGGGGGAGGCGACGAGCAGTACTTC. It yields the protein CATEGGGDEQYF.

This clonotype was detected only a few times. The CDR3, as DNA: TGTGCCAGCAGTGCACCGGGACTAGCGGCCTACGAGCAGTACTTC. Translated, it gives CASSAPGLAAYEQYF. The rearrangement joins TRBV6-1 to TRBJ2-7, with TRBD2 identical over 11 bases. V was clipped by 4 bases and J by 2 bases; unmatched bases: 4. From germline, CDR1 is MNHNS and CDR2 SASEGT. The CDR3 length is 15 residues.

The chain combines TRBV4-1 with TRBJ2-7; maybe TRBD2 (5 bases). Trimming took off 3 bases at V and 2 bases at J, with 14 bases between the two ends. Germline V gene lookup returns CDR1 MGHRA and CDR2 YSYEKL. This CDR3 comprises 15 residues. The CDR3 loop is CASSQSSERPYEQYF. The CDR3 region has the DNA TGCGCCAGCAGCCAGTCATCCGAGCGGCCCTACGAGCAGTACTTC.

The chain combines TRBV5-1 with TRBJ2-3; 11 nucleotides agree with TRBD2. The trim removed 5 bases at V and 3 bases at J, leaving 8 bases unmatched. From germline, CDR1 is SGHRS and CDR2 YFSETQ. The CDR3 loop spans 16 amino acids. The CDR3, as DNA: TGCGCCAGCAGGTTTGGGACTAGCGGAGGGACAGATACGCAGTATTTT. Translation gives CASRFGTSGGTDTQYF.

This clonotype was seen many times. The chain has TRBV21-1 and TRBJ2-1; the table gives TRBD2 as D, unverified against the DNA. TRBV21-1 has pseudogene status. The length of the CDR3 is 17 residues. CDR3 bases: TGTGCCAGCAGCAAAGTTTTAGGACTAGCGGGAGACAATGAGCAGTTCTTC. Its protein product is CASSKVLGLAGDNEQFF.

The chain employs TRBV9 and TRBJ2-5, with 11 bases identical to TRBD2. The CDR3 has 18 residues. Germline CDR1 reads SGDLS; CDR2 reads YYNGEE. With V trimmed by 0 bases and J by 5 bases, 12 bases remained unmatched. The CDR3 bases are TGTGCCAGCAGCGTAGCCCTGCCTAGCGGGGGGACGCGGGAGACCCAGTACTTC. It specifies CASSVALPSGGTRETQYF.